This T cell receptor beta chain is from a study of T cell clonality in common variable immunodeficiency. Study findings and constraints: Compared with healthy controls, CVID subjects showed increased TCRbeta clonality, mostly in about a third. Common variable immunodeficiency TCR beta sequences reportedly had fewer deletions and N-nucleotide insertions. Links between repertoire features and CVID complications were heterogeneity-limited.

Sequenced by immunoSEQ multiplex PCR; TCRdb stores in-frame clones only, minus some. The repertoire shows tens of thousands of clones, none seen only once; the top ten take around 3.2%. The CDR3 covers 14 residues. V dropped 4 bases and J dropped 4; count of bases not matched to a gene: 7. CDR1 is DFQATT and CDR2 is SNEGSKA in the germline V gene (reference sequence). Ten or more counts support this clone. Its antigen is currently unknown. The CDR3 end lies 3 residues beyond the end of the read and is filled in from the germline J gene. The TCR comes from a person aged 18 to 75 in good health. The chain combines TRBV20-1 with TRBJ2-1, with 7 bases matching TRBD2. The sequenced material came from peripheral blood mononuclear cells. CDR3 protein: CSAKRDYSYNEQFF. CDR3 DNA, as far as it was read: TGCAGTGCTAAAAGGGACTATAGTTACAATGAG.